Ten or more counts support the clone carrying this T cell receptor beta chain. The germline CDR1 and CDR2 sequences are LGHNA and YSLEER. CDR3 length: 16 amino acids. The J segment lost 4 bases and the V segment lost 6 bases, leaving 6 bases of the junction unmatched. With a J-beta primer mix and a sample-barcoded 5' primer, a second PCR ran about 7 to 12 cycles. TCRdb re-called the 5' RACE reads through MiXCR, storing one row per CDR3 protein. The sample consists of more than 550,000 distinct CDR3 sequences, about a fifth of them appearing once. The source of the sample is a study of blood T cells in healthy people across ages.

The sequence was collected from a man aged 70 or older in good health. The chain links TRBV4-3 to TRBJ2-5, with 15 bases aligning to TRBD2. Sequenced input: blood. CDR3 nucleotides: TGCGCCAGCAGTCATGGACTAGCGGGAGGGGTAGAGACCCAGTACTTC. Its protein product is CASSHGLAGGVETQYF.